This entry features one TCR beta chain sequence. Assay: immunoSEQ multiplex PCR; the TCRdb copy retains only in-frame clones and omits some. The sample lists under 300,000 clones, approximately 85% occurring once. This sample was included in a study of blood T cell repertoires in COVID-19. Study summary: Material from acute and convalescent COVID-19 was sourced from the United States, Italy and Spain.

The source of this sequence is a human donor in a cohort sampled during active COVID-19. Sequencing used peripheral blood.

CDR3 DNA sequence: TGCAGCGTAGGACAGTCGAACACTGAAGCTTTCTTT. The encoded protein is CSVGQSNTEAFF. The chain carries TRBV29-1 and TRBJ1-1; weak D call: TRBD1 (6 bases). Looked up from germline, CDR1 is SQVTM and CDR2 is ANQGSEA. Trimming removed 6 bases at V and 1 base at J, with 9 bases between. This CDR3 is built from 12 residues.